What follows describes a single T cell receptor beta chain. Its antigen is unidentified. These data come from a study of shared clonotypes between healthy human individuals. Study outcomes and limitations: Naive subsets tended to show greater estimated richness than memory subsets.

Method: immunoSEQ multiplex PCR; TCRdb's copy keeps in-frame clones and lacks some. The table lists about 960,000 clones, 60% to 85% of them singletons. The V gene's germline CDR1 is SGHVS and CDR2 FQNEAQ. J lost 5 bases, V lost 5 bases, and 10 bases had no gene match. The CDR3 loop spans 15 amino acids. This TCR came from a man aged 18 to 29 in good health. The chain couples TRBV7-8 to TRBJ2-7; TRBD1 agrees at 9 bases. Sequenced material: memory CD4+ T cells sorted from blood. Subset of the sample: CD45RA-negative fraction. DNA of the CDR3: TGTGCCAGCAGCCTTCCGGGACAGGGAGACCACGAGCAGTACTTC. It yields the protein CASSLPGQGDHEQYF. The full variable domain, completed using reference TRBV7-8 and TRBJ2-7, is GAGVSQSPRYKVAKRGQDVALRCDPISGHVSLFWYQQALGQGPEFLTYFQNEAQLDKSGLPSDRFFAERPEGSVSTLKIQRTQQEDSAVYLCASSLPGQGDHEQYFGPGTRLTVT.